This TCR beta chain was captured in a study of T cell changes during pregnancy in multiple sclerosis. Assay used: immunoSEQ multiplex PCR; TCRdb lists only in-frame clones, some missing. The data contain roughly 48,000 clones, 92% of them singletons. This CDR3 has 16 residues. CDR1 is SGHDT and CDR2 is YYEEEE in the germline V gene. V dropped 5 bases and J dropped 2; count of bases not matched to a gene: 12. The sample in question was CD4+ T cells from peripheral blood mononuclear cells, obtained in the third trimester of pregnancy. This receptor was identified in a female donor with multiple sclerosis, enrolled in a pregnancy study. The chain couples TRBV5-6 to TRBJ1-1, with 7 nucleotides matching TRBD1. CDR3: CASSPGTDPSNTEAFF. CDR3 nucleotides: TGTGCCAGCAGTCCCGGGACAGACCCTAGCAACACTGAAGCTTTCTTT.